The 3 T cell receptor beta chains in this list originate from one sample, sequenced in a study of blood T cell repertoires in COVID-19. Method: immunoSEQ multiplex PCR; TCRdb's copy keeps in-frame clones and lacks some. This table has 250,000 or so clones, roughly 86% appearing once. The sequenced sample was peripheral blood. These receptors were taken from a man between 50 and 59 years old with acute or convalescent COVID-19.

The J gene is TRBJ2-7, the V gene TRBV18, with TRBD1 matching over 11 bases. The CDR3 is 13 amino acids. The V segment lost 4 bases and the J segment 9 bases; nucleotides outside the gene matches: 5. The germline gives CDR1 KGHSH, CDR2 LQKENI. The CDR3 DNA is TGTGCCAGCTCACATTCGGGACAGGGGGTGCAGTACTTC. This codes for CASSHSGQGVQYF.

V usage is TRBV7-2 and J usage is TRBJ2-2, with 8 positions matching TRBD1. With V trimmed by 4 bases and J by 5 bases, 6 bases remained unmatched. The CDR3 covers 15 residues. In germline, CDR1 is SGHTA, CDR2 FQGNSA. CDR3 loop: CASSSGQGETGELFF. As DNA, the CDR3 is TGTGCCAGCAGCTCTGGACAGGGCGAAACCGGGGAGCTGTTTTTT.

This chain connects TRBV29-1 to TRBJ2-3, with 7 bases matching TRBD1. This CDR3 is 13 amino acids long. V dropped 2 bases and J dropped 6; count of bases not matched to a gene: 5. CDR1 is SQVTM, CDR2 ANQGSEA, per germline. The chain's CDR3 is CSVERGLTDTQYF. The DNA of the CDR3 is TGCAGCGTTGAAAGGGGGCTGACGGATACGCAGTATTTT.